This TCR beta chain is drawn from a study of monozygotic twins with cystic fibrosis. Germline lookup yields CDR1 KGHSH and CDR2 LQKENI. The CDR3 spans 12 residues. V shed 3 bases and J shed 5 bases, with 8 bases lying between them. Profiling relied on immunoSEQ multiplex PCR, and the TCRdb table lists in-frame clones only, not all of them. The data contain 20,000 to 30,000 clones, 95% to 98% of them seen just once; the ten biggest clones take up approximately 3%. This clonotype originated in a girl aged 2 to 10 with cystic fibrosis. The J gene is TRBJ2-7, the V gene TRBV18, with unresolved D. Specimen: blood. The CDR3 sequence is CASSPGGDEQYF. The DNA of the CDR3 is TGTGCCAGCTCACCCGGCGGCGACGAGCAGTACTTC. Using reference TRBV18 and TRBJ2-7 for the parts outside the CDR3, the full variable domain is NAGVMQNPRHLVRRRGQEARLRCSPMKGHSHVYWYRQLPEEGLKFMVYLQKENIIDESGMPKERFSAEFPKEGPSILRIQQVVRGDSAAYFCASSPGGDEQYFGPGTRLTVT.